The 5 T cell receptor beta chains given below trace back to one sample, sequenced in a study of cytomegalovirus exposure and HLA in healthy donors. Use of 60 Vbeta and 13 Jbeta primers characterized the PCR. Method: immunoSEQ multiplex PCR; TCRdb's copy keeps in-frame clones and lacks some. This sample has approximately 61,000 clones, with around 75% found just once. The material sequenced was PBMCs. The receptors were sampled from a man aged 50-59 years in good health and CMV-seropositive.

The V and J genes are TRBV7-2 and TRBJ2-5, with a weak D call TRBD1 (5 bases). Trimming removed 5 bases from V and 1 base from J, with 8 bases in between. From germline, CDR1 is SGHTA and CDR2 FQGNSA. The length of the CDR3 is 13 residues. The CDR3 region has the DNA TGTGCCAGCAGCAGGGGTCCCCAAGAGACCCAGTACTTC. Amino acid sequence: CASSRGPQETQYF.

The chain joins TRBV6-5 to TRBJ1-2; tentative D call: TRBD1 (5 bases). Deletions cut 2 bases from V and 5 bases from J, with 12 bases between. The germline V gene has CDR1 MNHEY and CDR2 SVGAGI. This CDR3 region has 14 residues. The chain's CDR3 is CASSYGQGSYGYTF. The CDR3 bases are TGTGCCAGCAGTTACGGGCAGGGTTCTTATGGCTACACCTTC.

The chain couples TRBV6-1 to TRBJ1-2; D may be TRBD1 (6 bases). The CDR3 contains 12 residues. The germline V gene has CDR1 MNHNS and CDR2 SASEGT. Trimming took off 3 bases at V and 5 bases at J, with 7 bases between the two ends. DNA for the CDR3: TGTGCCAGCAGTGACCAGGGGTATGGCTACACCTTC. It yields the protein CASSDQGYGYTF.

The CDR3 loop reads CASSRELGGEQFF. CDR3 bases: TGCGCCAGCAGCCGAGAACTAGGGGGTGAGCAGTTCTTC. V and J are TRBV4-1 and TRBJ2-1; the D gene is possibly TRBD1 (6 bases). Per germline, CDR1 MGHRA and CDR2 YSYEKL. V lost 4 bases to trimming and J lost 9 bases, with 13 bases between them. This CDR3 contains 13 residues.

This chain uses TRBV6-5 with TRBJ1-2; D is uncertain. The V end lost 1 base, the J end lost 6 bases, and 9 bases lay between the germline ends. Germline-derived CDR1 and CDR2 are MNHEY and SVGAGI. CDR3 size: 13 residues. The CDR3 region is CASSYLEGNGYTF. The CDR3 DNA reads TGTGCCAGCAGTTACTTAGAGGGTAATGGCTACACCTTC.